These 9 T cell receptor beta chains came from one sample sequenced in a study of T cell responses to AZD1222 COVID-19 vaccine. Clones were sequenced by immunoSEQ multiplex PCR, and TCRdb holds only the in-frame ones, with some missing. The table lists around 210,000 clones, roughly 94% of them singletons. This specimen consisted of peripheral blood, obtained 28 days after the second dose of the MenACWY control vaccine. These receptors were taken from an adult who received the MenACWY meningococcal vaccine as a control.

This chain connects TRBV9 to TRBJ2-5; D not resolved. The germline V gene encodes CDR1 SGDLS and CDR2 YYNGEE. The CDR3 is 14 amino acids. Trimming cost V 0 bases and J 5 bases, with 11 bases left between them. CDR3 residues: CASSVDGHGETQYF. The CDR3 DNA reads as TGTGCCAGCAGCGTAGACGGCCATGGGGAGACCCAGTACTTC.

The genes are TRBV28 and TRBJ2-1; TRBD2 is a possible D gene (5 bases). Germline-derived CDR1 and CDR2 are MDHEN and SYDVKM. The CDR3 totals 15 residues. V lost 3 bases and J 0 bases, leaving 9 bases between the germline ends. The CDR3 protein is CASSLEASSYNEQFF. CDR3 DNA sequence: TGTGCCAGCAGTTTGGAGGCTAGCTCCTACAATGAGCAGTTCTTC.

The chain couples TRBV7-9 to TRBJ2-1; 8 bases fit TRBD2. The CDR3 contains 16 residues. Losses at the gene ends were 1 base for V and 4 bases for J; bases not matched to a gene: 6. In germline, CDR1 is SEHNR, CDR2 FQNEAQ (reference sequence). CDR3 residues: CASSLDRGGRYNEQFF. The CDR3 DNA follows: TGTGCCAGCAGCTTAGACCGGGGGGGCCGGTACAATGAGCAGTTCTTC.

This chain connects TRBV23-1 to TRBJ2-6; 11 bases agree with TRBD1. TRBV23-1 is given ORF status, its function remaining uncertain. The V segment lost 2 bases and the J segment 2 bases; nucleotides outside the gene matches: 11. The CDR3 sequence is 20 residues long. The CDR3 spells CASSQPRTRDRGAGANVLTF. Here the CDR3 DNA reads TGCGCCAGCAGTCAACCACGCACCCGGGACAGGGGGGCTGGGGCCAACGTCCTGACTTTC.

V gene TRBV4-2 combines with J gene TRBJ2-7, with D unclear. Germline CDR1 reads LGHNA; CDR2 reads YNFKEQ. V lost 2 bases and J lost 2, with 10 bases in between. The CDR3 covers 14 residues. The CDR3 is CASSQRVAAYEQYF. Here the CDR3 DNA reads TGTGCCAGCAGCCAAAGGGTTGCGGCCTACGAGCAGTACTTC.

This clone was seen just once. The rearrangement uses TRBV7-9 and TRBJ2-7, with a weak D call TRBD1 (6 bases). The CDR3 spans 14 residues. Germline values: CDR1 SEHNR, CDR2 FQNEAQ (reference sequence). Trimming took 0 bases from V and 7 from J, leaving 13 bases between them. The DNA for the CDR3 is TGTGCCAGCAGCTTAGCGCAAGGGGGATGGGAGCAGTACTTC. Amino acid sequence: CASSLAQGGWEQYF.

The chain uses TRBV4-3 and TRBJ2-7; 10 bases line up with TRBD2. The CDR3 covers 15 residues. Germline loops: CDR1 LGHNA, CDR2 YSLEER. The junction had 8 bases not matched to a gene; V was cut back by 4 bases and J by 5 bases. The CDR3 region has the DNA TGCGCCAGCAGCCGCGAGCGGGGGGGCCTGAACGAGCAGTACTTC. Protein product: CASSRERGGLNEQYF.

The chain recombines TRBV30 with TRBJ1-4; no clear D. This CDR3 spans 13 amino acids. From germline, CDR1 is GTSNPN and CDR2 SVGIG (reference sequence). Trimming removed 8 bases at V and 1 base at J, with 11 bases between. The CDR3 protein is CAVSKQTNEKLFF. CDR3 sequence (DNA): TGTGCCGTATCGAAGCAAACTAATGAAAAACTGTTTTTT.

The chain is built from TRBV9 and TRBJ2-2, with D possibly matching TRBD2 (5 bases). CDR1 SGDLS and CDR2 YYNGEE come from the germline V gene. CDR3 size: 12 residues. Trimming shortened V by 6 bases and J by 7 bases, and 10 bases separated the two germline ends. CDR3 nucleotides: TGTGCCAGCAATTTCGGGGTCGGGGAGCTGTTTTTT. Translating gives CASNFGVGELFF.